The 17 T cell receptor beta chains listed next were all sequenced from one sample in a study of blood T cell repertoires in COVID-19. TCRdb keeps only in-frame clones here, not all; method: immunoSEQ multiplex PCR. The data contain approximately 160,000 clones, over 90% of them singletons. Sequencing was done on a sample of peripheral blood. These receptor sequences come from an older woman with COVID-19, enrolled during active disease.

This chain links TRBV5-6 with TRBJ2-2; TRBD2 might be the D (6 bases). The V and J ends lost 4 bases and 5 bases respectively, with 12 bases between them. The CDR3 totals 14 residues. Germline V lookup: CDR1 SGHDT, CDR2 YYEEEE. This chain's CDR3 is CASSPGGLTGELFF. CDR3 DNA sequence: TGTGCCAGCAGCCCTGGGGGGTTGACCGGGGAGCTGTTTTTT.

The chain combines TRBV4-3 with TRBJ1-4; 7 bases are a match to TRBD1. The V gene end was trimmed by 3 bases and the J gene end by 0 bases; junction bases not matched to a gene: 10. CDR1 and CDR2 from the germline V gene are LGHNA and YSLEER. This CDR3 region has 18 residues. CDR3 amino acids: CASSQNGGGGATNEKLFF. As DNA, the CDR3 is TGCGCCAGCAGCCAGAACGGAGGGGGCGGTGCAACTAATGAAAAACTGTTTTTT.

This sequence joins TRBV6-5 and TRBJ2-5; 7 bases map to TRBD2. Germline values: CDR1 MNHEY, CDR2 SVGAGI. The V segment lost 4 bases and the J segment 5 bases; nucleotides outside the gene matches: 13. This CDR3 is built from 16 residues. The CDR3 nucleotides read TGTGCCAGCAGTTGGACTAGATCTCCCAACCTGGAGACCCAGTACTTC. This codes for CASSWTRSPNLETQYF.

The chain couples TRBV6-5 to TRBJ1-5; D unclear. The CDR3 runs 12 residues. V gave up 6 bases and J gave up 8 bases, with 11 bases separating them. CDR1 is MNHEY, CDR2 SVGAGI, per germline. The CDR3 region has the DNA TGTGCCAGCAGGGTTGCCCGGGAGCCCCAGCATTTT. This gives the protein CASRVAREPQHF.

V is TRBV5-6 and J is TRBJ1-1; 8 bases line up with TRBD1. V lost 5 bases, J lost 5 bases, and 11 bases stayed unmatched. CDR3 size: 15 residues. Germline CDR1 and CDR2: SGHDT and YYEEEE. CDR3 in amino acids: CASRIDRGRGTEAFF. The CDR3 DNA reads TGTGCCAGCAGAATAGACAGGGGCAGAGGGACTGAAGCTTTCTTT.

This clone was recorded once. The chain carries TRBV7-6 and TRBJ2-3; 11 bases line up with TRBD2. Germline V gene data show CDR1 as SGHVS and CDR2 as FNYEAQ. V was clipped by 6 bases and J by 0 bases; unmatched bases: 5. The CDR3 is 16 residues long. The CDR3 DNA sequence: TGTGCCAGCAGTCGGGCTAGCGGGGGGAGCACAGATACGCAGTATTTT. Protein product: CASSRASGGSTDTQYF. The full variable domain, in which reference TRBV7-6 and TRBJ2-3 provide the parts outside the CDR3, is GAGVSQSPRYKVTKRGQDVALRCDPISGHVSLYWYRQALGQGPEFLTYFNYEAQQDKSGLPNDRFSAERPEGSISTLTIQRTEQRDSAMYRCASSRASGGSTDTQYFGPGTRLTVL.

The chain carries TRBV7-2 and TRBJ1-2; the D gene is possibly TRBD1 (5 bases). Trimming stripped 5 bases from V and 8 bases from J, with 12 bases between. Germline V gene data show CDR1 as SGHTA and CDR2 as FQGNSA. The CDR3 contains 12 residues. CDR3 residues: CASSQLGLGYTF. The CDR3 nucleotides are TGTGCCAGCAGCCAATTGGGGCTCGGCTACACCTTC.

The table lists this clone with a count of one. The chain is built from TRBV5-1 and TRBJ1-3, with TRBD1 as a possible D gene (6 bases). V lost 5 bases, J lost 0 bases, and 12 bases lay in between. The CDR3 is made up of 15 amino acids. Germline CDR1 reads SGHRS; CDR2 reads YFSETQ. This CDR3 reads CASRPPGDSGNTIYF. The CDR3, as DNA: TGCGCCAGCAGGCCCCCAGGGGACTCTGGAAACACCATATATTTT.

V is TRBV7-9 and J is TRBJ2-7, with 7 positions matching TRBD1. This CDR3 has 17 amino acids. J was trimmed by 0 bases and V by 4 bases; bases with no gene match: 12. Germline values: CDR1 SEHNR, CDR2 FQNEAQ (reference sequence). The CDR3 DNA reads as TGTGCCAGCAGCTCCCCATCTGGAGGACAGGTCTCCTACGAGCAGTACTTC. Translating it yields CASSSPSGGQVSYEQYF. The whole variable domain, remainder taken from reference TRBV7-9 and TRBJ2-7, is DTGVSQNPRHKITKRGQNVTFRCDPISEHNRLYWYRQTLGQGPEFLTYFQNEAQLEKSRLLSDRFSAERPKGSFSTLEIQRTEQGDSAMYLCASSSPSGGQVSYEQYFGPGTRLTVT.

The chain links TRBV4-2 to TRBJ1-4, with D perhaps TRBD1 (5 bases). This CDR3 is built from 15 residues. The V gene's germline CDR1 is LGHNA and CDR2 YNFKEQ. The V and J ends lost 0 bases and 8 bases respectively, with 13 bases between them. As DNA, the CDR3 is TGTGCCAGCAGCCAAGATCCTGGGGCAGGGGAAAAACTGTTTTTT. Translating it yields CASSQDPGAGEKLFF.

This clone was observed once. CDR3 sequence reads: CSSRLAKFGETQYF. For the CDR3, the DNA is TGCAGCTCGCGACTAGCCAAGTTTGGTGAGACCCAGTACTTC. The chain recombines TRBV29-1 with TRBJ2-5, with 7 bases matching TRBD2. CDR1 is SQVTM, CDR2 ANQGSEA, per germline. Trimming removed 8 bases from V and 5 bases from J; junction bases left unmatched: 14. The CDR3 contains 14 residues. Variable domain in full (rest from reference TRBV29-1 and TRBJ2-5): SAVISQKPSRDICQRGTSLTIQCQVDSQVTMMFWYRQQPGQSLTLIATANQGSEATYESGFVIDKFPISRPNLTFSTLTVSNMSPEDSSIYLCSSRLAKFGETQYFGPGTRLLVL.

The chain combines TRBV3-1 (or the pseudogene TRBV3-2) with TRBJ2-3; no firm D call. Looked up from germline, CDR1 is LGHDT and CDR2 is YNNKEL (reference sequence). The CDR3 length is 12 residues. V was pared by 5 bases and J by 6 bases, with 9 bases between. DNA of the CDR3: TGTGCCAGCAGCACATACGGGGATACGCAGTATTTT. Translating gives CASSTYGDTQYF.

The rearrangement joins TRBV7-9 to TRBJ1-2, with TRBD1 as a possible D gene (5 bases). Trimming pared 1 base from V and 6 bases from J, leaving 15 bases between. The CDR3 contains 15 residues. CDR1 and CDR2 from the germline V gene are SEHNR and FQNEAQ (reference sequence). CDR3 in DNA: TGTGCCAGCAGCTTAGAACAGGTCCGGGTGGATGGCTACACCTTC. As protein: CASSLEQVRVDGYTF.

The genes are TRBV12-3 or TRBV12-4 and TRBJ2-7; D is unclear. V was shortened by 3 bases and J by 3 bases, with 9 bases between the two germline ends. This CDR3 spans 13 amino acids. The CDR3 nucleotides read TGTGCCAGCAGTTTGGGCTACCTCTACGAGCAGTACTTC. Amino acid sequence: CASSLGYLYEQYF.

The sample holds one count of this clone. The CDR3 DNA reads as TGTGCCAGCAGTGAACAGGGGCAGGGGGGCTACACCTTC. Its protein is CASSEQGQGGYTF. J is TRBJ1-2 and V is TRBV2; D is perhaps TRBD1 (6 bases). V was cut by 2 bases and J by 8 bases, with 12 bases left in between. Germline loops: CDR1 SNHLY, CDR2 FYNNEI. The CDR3 has 13 residues. Supplemented by reference TRBV2 and TRBJ1-2, the full variable domain reads EPEVTQTPSHQVTQMGQEVILRCVPISNHLYFYWYRQILGQKVEFLVSFYNNEISEKSEIFDDQFSVERPDGSNFTLKIRSTKLEDSAMYFCASSEQGQGGYTFGSGTRLTVV.

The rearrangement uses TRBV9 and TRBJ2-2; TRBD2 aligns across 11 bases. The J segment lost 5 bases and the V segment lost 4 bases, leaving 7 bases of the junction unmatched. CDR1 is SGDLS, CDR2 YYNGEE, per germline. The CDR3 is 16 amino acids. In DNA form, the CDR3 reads TGTGCCAGCAGCCCGCTAGCGGGGGGAGTAACCGGGGAGCTGTTTTTT. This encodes CASSPLAGGVTGELFF.

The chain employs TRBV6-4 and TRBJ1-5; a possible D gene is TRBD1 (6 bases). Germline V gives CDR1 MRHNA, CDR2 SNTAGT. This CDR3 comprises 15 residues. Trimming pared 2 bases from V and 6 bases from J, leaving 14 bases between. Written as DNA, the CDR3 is TGTGCCAGCAGTGACCAACCGGGGGGCAGTCAGCCCCAGCATTTT. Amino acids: CASSDQPGGSQPQHF.